One sample yielded the 24 T cell receptor beta chains listed below, sequenced in a study of T-cell memory formation after mild COVID-19. One entry per CDR3 protein, called by TCRdb with MiXCR from the 5' RACE reads. The sample has approximately 260,000 distinct CDR3 sequences; approximately 16% are singletons. Sequencing was performed on PBMCs or a T cell subset sorted from them (not recorded which). Every receptor here comes from a young man who had mild COVID-19 (a few samples of this study predate the infection). Cell type and time point are not known.

This clonotype was found a few times. V usage is TRBV4-3 and J usage is TRBJ2-1; D gene ambiguous. Trimming stripped 3 bases from V and 0 bases from J, with 12 bases between. This CDR3 has 16 residues. CDR1 is LGHNA, CDR2 YSLEER, per germline. CDR3 region: CASSHAGHSSYNEQFF. CDR3 DNA sequence: TGCGCCAGCAGCCACGCAGGCCATTCCTCCTACAATGAGCAGTTCTTC.

The V gene is TRBV14, the J gene TRBJ2-7; TRBD2 matches 11 bases. The CDR3 length is 17 residues. Per germline, CDR1 SGHDN and CDR2 FVKESK. V shed 1 base, J shed 0 bases, and the junction held 5 bases outside the gene matches. Written as DNA, the CDR3 is TGTGCCAGCAGCCAAGGGCCTAGCGGGGGGACCTCCTACGAGCAGTACTTC. Encoded protein: CASSQGPSGGTSYEQYF.

The gene calls are TRBV6-1 and TRBJ1-1; perhaps TRBD1 as D (5 bases). Deletions cut 4 bases from V and 0 bases from J, with 12 bases between. Germline-derived CDR1 and CDR2 are MNHNS and SASEGT. The CDR3 sequence is 15 residues long. CDR3 amino acids: CASSVSDSLNTEAFF. In nucleotides, the CDR3 is TGTGCCAGCAGTGTCTCTGACAGCCTGAACACTGAAGCTTTCTTT.

The chain combines TRBV28 with TRBJ1-1, with 8 bases that match TRBD1. Losses at the gene ends were 8 bases for V and 10 bases for J; bases not matched to a gene: 12. Germline CDR1 is MDHEN and CDR2 is SYDVKM. The CDR3 runs to 13 residues. The DNA for the CDR3 is TGTGCCAGCGCCAAAATCTTCGACAGGGGAGCTTTCTTT. Translated, it gives CASAKIFDRGAFF.

This clonotype was seen only a few times. J is TRBJ1-5 and V is TRBV12-3 or TRBV12-4; weak D call: TRBD1 (5 bases). Trimming took 2 bases from V and 3 from J, leaving 14 bases between them. The CDR3 has 16 residues. DNA for the CDR3: TGTGCCAGCAGTTTAATCCAGGGAAATCTCAATCAGCCCCAGCATTTT. This encodes CASSLIQGNLNQPQHF.

This clonotype was counted between two and nine times. The chain recombines TRBV5-1 with TRBJ2-5, with TRBD2 matching over 9 bases. Per germline, CDR1 SGHRS and CDR2 YFSETQ. J gave up 3 bases and V 3 bases, and 0 bases lay outside the gene matches. This CDR3 comprises 13 residues. The DNA for the CDR3 is TGCGCCAGCAGCTGGACTAGCGAAGAGACCCAGTACTTC. This sequence encodes CASSWTSEETQYF.

This clonotype was recorded a few times. V and J are TRBV7-2 and TRBJ2-3, with 8 bases aligning to TRBD1. CDR3 length equals 13 residues. Trimming removed 1 base from V and 8 bases from J; junction bases left unmatched: 2. CDR1 and CDR2 from the germline V gene are SGHTA and FQGNSA. The CDR3 spells CASSLGGQGTQYF. The DNA of the CDR3 is TGTGCCAGCAGCTTAGGAGGACAGGGTACGCAGTATTTT. The variable domain in full, completed from reference TRBV7-2 and TRBJ2-3, reads GAGVSQSPSNKVTEKGKDVELRCDPISGHTALYWYRQSLGQGLEFLIYFQGNSAPDKSGLPSDRFSAERTGGSVSTLTIQRTQQEDSAVYLCASSLGGQGTQYFGPGTRLTVL.

This sequence joins TRBV2 and TRBJ2-3; D not certain. Trimming cost V 6 bases and J 6 bases, with 7 bases left between them. The CDR3 is 11 amino acids. Germline V gene lookup returns CDR1 SNHLY and CDR2 FYNNEI. CDR3 nucleotide sequence: TGTGCCAGCAGGGTATTGGATACGCAGTATTTT. Protein: CASRVLDTQYF.

The V gene is TRBV6-2 or TRBV6-3, the J gene TRBJ1-5; D possibly corresponds to TRBD1 (5 bases). Germline V gene lookup returns CDR1 MNHEY and CDR2 SVGEGT. Between the trimmed V and J ends, which lost 8 bases and 6 bases, there was a span of 14 bases. The CDR3 runs 13 residues. In DNA, the CDR3 is TGTGCCAGCCGCGACAGTCGGAGTCAGCCCCAGCATTTT. It codes for CASRDSRSQPQHF.

This clonotype turned up a few times. V usage is TRBV11-2 and J usage is TRBJ1-2, with D unresolved. Germline V gene lookup returns CDR1 SGHAT and CDR2 FQNNGV. Deletions cut 2 bases from V and 8 bases from J, with 9 bases between. The CDR3 has 12 amino acids. CDR3 nucleotides: TGTGCCAGCAGCTTATCGGTTGGGGGCTACACCTTC. Its protein product is CASSLSVGGYTF.

This clonotype occurred many times. This chain links TRBV20-1 with TRBJ2-3, with D perhaps assigned TRBD1 or TRBD2 (6 bases each). CDR3 length: 16 amino acids. Trimming removed 6 bases at V and 0 bases at J, with 19 bases between. The V gene's germline CDR1 is DFQATT and CDR2 SNEGSKA (reference sequence). In DNA, the CDR3 is TGCAGTGCCCCCATGGGGGGCAGTTGGAGCACAGATACGCAGTATTTT. Its protein is CSAPMGGSWSTDTQYF.

This chain connects TRBV20-1 to TRBJ1-2; TRBD1 matches 7 bases. CDR3 length: 15 amino acids. Germline V gene sequence: CDR1 DFQATT, CDR2 SNEGSKA (reference sequence). V was clipped by 6 bases and J by 4 bases; unmatched bases: 14. The CDR3 sequence: CSAAPLTTGRYGYTF. In DNA, the CDR3 is TGCAGTGCCGCGCCTCTAACGACAGGGCGCTATGGCTACACCTTC.

DNA for the CDR3: TGTGCCAGCAGCTTTGGTAGGGTATATGAGCAGTTCTTC. It specifies CASSFGRVYEQFF. This chain links TRBV7-9 with TRBJ2-1, with unresolved D. This CDR3 contains 13 residues. V lost 3 bases to trimming and J lost 8 bases, with 11 bases between them. Germline values: CDR1 SEHNR, CDR2 FQNEAQ (reference sequence). Based on the CDR3 plus reference TRBV7-9 and TRBJ2-1, the full variable domain is DTGVSQNPRHKITKRGQNVTFRCDPISEHNRLYWYRQTLGQGPEFLTYFQNEAQLEKSRLLSDRFSAERPKGSFSTLEIQRTEQGDSAMYLCASSFGRVYEQFFGPGTRLTVL.

The rearrangement joins TRBV7-9 to TRBJ2-1; tentatively, D is TRBD2 (6 bases). Germline CDR1 and CDR2: SEHNR and FQNEAQ (reference sequence). This CDR3 is built from 18 residues. The V and J ends lost 6 bases and 0 bases respectively, with 21 bases between them. The CDR3 sequence: CASRPDGTRGTSYNEQFF. DNA for the CDR3: TGTGCCAGCAGACCAGACGGGACCCGGGGGACCTCCTACAATGAGCAGTTCTTC.

V and J are TRBV4-3 and TRBJ2-4, with D unresolved. Per germline, CDR1 LGHNA and CDR2 YSLEER. V lost 3 bases, J lost 0 bases, and 12 bases lay in between. CDR3 length equals 16 residues. CDR3 loop: CASSQAKSVAKNIQYF. As DNA, the CDR3 is TGCGCCAGCAGCCAGGCAAAAAGTGTAGCCAAAAACATTCAGTACTTC.

This chain uses TRBV6-2 or TRBV6-3 with TRBJ1-6; TRBD1 agrees at 9 bases. The CDR3 length is 15 residues. CDR1 is MNHEY and CDR2 is SVGEGT in the germline V gene. V dropped 6 bases and J dropped 7; count of bases not matched to a gene: 7. The CDR3 nucleotides read TGTGCCAGCAGACCCGACAGGGGGTACAATTCACCCCTCCACTTT. Translated: CASRPDRGYNSPLHF.

The J gene is TRBJ2-5, the V gene TRBV19; 11 nucleotides match TRBD1. J lost 4 bases, V lost 5 bases, and 12 bases had no gene match. Per the germline V gene, CDR1 is LNHDA and CDR2 is SQIVND (reference sequence). The CDR3 has 17 amino acids. Here the CDR3 DNA reads TGTGCCAGTAGTCGCAAAGGGACAGGGGGATTAGGAGAGACCCAGTACTTC. It encodes CASSRKGTGGLGETQYF.

V usage is TRBV20-1 and J usage is TRBJ2-7; no clear D gene. Trimming pared 5 bases from V and 2 bases from J, leaving 16 bases between. The length of the CDR3 is 14 residues. Germline CDR1 reads DFQATT; CDR2 reads SNEGSKA (reference sequence). The CDR3 protein is CSAPNVNQAYEQYF. The CDR3 DNA is TGCAGTGCTCCCAACGTTAATCAGGCCTACGAGCAGTACTTC.

This clonotype was detected only a few times. The J gene is TRBJ2-3, the V gene TRBV7-3; maybe TRBD2 (5 bases). V was trimmed by 5 bases and J by 0 bases, leaving 12 bases between them. This CDR3 region has 15 residues. Germline V gives CDR1 SGHTA, CDR2 FQGTGA. CDR3 bases: TGTGCCAGCAGCCGGTCACGGGGTAGCACAGATACGCAGTATTTT. This codes for CASSRSRGSTDTQYF.

This clonotype turned up a few times. This chain connects TRBV7-2 to TRBJ2-2; TRBD2 aligns across 10 bases. There are 17 residues in the CDR3. Germline CDR1 and CDR2: SGHTA and FQGNSA. The junction had 9 bases not matched to a gene; V was cut back by 5 bases and J by 3 bases. Written as DNA, the CDR3 is TGTGCCAGCAGCGAAGTAGCGGGGGGTATTTACACCGGGGAGCTGTTTTTT. This codes for CASSEVAGGIYTGELFF. The full variable domain, in which reference TRBV7-2 and TRBJ2-2 provide the parts outside the CDR3, is GAGVSQSPSNKVTEKGKDVELRCDPISGHTALYWYRQSLGQGLEFLIYFQGNSAPDKSGLPSDRFSAERTGGSVSTLTIQRTQQEDSAVYLCASSEVAGGIYTGELFFGEGSRLTVL.

The gene calls are TRBV6-2 or TRBV6-3 and TRBJ2-6; no firm D call. Germline V gives CDR1 MNHEY, CDR2 SVGEGT. The V end was cut by 5 bases, the J end by 0 bases, with 8 bases between. The CDR3 extends over 15 amino acids. The CDR3 reads CASSKSVSGANVLTF. The CDR3 DNA reads as TGTGCCAGCAGTAAGTCAGTCTCTGGGGCCAACGTCCTGACTTTC.

The V call is TRBV6-5, the J call TRBJ2-1; the D call may be TRBD1 or TRBD2 (5 bases each). Trimming took 2 bases from V and 6 from J, leaving 11 bases between them. The CDR3 runs to 14 residues. Germline-derived CDR1 and CDR2 are MNHEY and SVGAGI. The CDR3 DNA reads as TGTGCCAGCAGTTACGAAGGGACCCGCAATGAGCAGTTCTTC. Amino acids: CASSYEGTRNEQFF.

The chain is built from TRBV28 and TRBJ1-1; possibly TRBD1 for D (5 bases). CDR3 length: 11 amino acids. V was cut by 4 bases and J by 7 bases, with 7 bases left in between. Per the germline V gene, CDR1 is MDHEN and CDR2 is SYDVKM. The CDR3 sequence is CASSYRNEAFF. The CDR3 nucleotides read TGTGCCAGCAGTTACAGGAATGAAGCTTTCTTT.

This clonotype was detected ten times or more. The J gene is TRBJ2-7, the V gene TRBV4-2; 11 nucleotides agree with TRBD2. Germline V lookup: CDR1 LGHNA, CDR2 YNFKEQ. This CDR3 contains 16 residues. After removal of 2 bases from V and 4 bases from J, the junction contained 7 bases not matched to a gene. The DNA of the CDR3 is TGTGCCAGCAGCCAACCGATAGCGGGGGGGCAGTACGAGCAGTACTTC. It translates to CASSQPIAGGQYEQYF.